This T cell receptor (beta chain) was captured in a study of human T cells and chemical hapten exposure. At the level of the study: On the upper back, patch tests were applied with 0.01% DPC and read at 6 days.

This clonotype occurred many times. In TCRdb, the RACE reads were re-called with MiXCR into one record per CDR3 protein. The table includes a few hundred thousand distinct CDR3 sequences, roughly 4.8% detected once. The CDR3 covers 10 residues. Germline V gene sequence: CDR1 MNHEY, CDR2 SMNVEV (reference sequence). V lost 3 bases, J lost 12 bases, and 6 bases lay in between. Time point specified: patch test 1, 2 weeks after DPC sensitization. Noted treatment: therapeutic diphenylcyclopropenone sensitization with weekly scalp DPC. The clonotype originates from a woman aged 45 to 65 with alopecia areata. Some clones in this sample may be carry-over from other donors' samples. The sequences come from whole blood, collected in connection with sensitization to the hapten diphenylcyclopropenone (DPC). The chain couples TRBV27 to TRBJ2-1; D gene uncertain. The chain's CDR3 is CASSFWGQFF. CDR3 DNA sequence: TGTGCCAGCAGTTTTTGGGGGCAGTTCTTC.